Below are 15 T cell receptor beta chains sequenced from a single sample in a study of blood T cell repertoires in COVID-19 (dated by TCRdb to about 2020). Library method: the immunoSEQ multiplex PCR assay. TCRdb retrieved this table from immuneACCESS and kept in-frame rearrangements only. Not all clones are present; in checked studies, unresolved V genes account for under half, and no reason is known for the remainder. The sample records about 68,000 clones, around 86% of which are singletons. Less than 9% of the sample rests with the top ten. The material sequenced was peripheral blood. These receptors came from a man aged 25 to 40 with acute or convalescent COVID-19.

The chain joins TRBV6-6 to TRBJ2-3; no clear D gene. Trimming stripped 0 bases from V and 5 bases from J, with 9 bases between. Per germline, CDR1 MNHNY and CDR2 SVGAGI (reference sequence). The CDR3 extends over 14 amino acids. Written as DNA, the CDR3 is TGTGCCAGCAGTTACTCTCCTGGCGGAGATACGCAGTATTTT. Protein product: CASSYSPGGDTQYF.

The chain employs TRBV30 and TRBJ1-1; possible D gene TRBD1, 6 bases. Germline CDR1 and CDR2: GTSNPN and SVGIG (reference sequence). Deletions cut 5 bases from V and 1 base from J, with 11 bases between. The CDR3 consists of 13 residues. CDR3 region: CAWGGRPNTEAFF. In DNA, the CDR3 is TGTGCCTGGGGGGGCAGGCCGAACACTGAAGCTTTCTTT.

The CDR3 region is CASSEGAGQAEKLFF. Here the CDR3 DNA reads TGTGCCAGCAGTGAAGGAGCAGGGCAGGCTGAAAAACTGTTTTTT. This chain links TRBV2 with TRBJ1-4, with D possibly being TRBD1 (5 bases). The CDR3 sequence is 15 residues long. The V end lost 1 base, the J end lost 7 bases, and 13 bases lay between the germline ends. Germline V gene data show CDR1 as SNHLY and CDR2 as FYNNEI.

This clone was recorded a few times. The chain joins TRBV7-2 to TRBJ2-1; TRBD2 matches at 12 bases. CDR3 size: 16 residues. With V trimmed by 3 bases and J by 4 bases, 4 bases remained unmatched. CDR1 SGHTA and CDR2 FQGNSA come from the germline V gene. The CDR3 reads CASSFDGTSGYNEQFF. The CDR3 DNA sequence: TGTGCCAGCAGCTTCGATGGGACTAGCGGGTACAATGAGCAGTTCTTC.

V is TRBV30 and J is TRBJ1-1; TRBD1 might be the D (6 bases). Trimming shortened V by 7 bases and J by 7 bases, and 16 bases separated the two germline ends. Germline V gene data show CDR1 as GTSNPN and CDR2 as SVGIG (reference sequence). The CDR3 runs to 12 residues. The CDR3 DNA reads as TGTGCCTCGGAGGGGGGAGGGAGTGAAGCTTTCTTT. This gives the protein CASEGGGSEAFF.

V and J are TRBV24-1 and TRBJ1-5; unclear D gene. CDR3 length equals 13 residues. Trimming took off 1 base at V and 4 bases at J, with 4 bases between the two ends. CDR1 is KGHDR, CDR2 SFDVKD, per germline. CDR3 nucleotides: TGTGCCACCAGTGATTTCACTAATCAGCCCCAGCATTTT. Translated, it gives CATSDFTNQPQHF.

This sequence joins TRBV28 and TRBJ1-1, with D hard to call. CDR1 and CDR2 from the germline V gene are MDHEN and SYDVKM. V dropped 7 bases and J dropped 4 bases, with 7 bases sitting between them. This CDR3 comprises 11 residues. CDR3 nucleotide sequence: TGTGCCAGCACCGGGAGCACTGAAGCTTTCTTT. As protein: CASTGSTEAFF.

This chain connects TRBV2 to TRBJ2-5; D possibly corresponds to TRBD2 (7 bases). The CDR3 spans 14 residues. Germline V gene sequence: CDR1 SNHLY, CDR2 FYNNEI. Trimming shortened V by 8 bases and J by 2 bases, and 15 bases separated the two germline ends. This CDR3 is CASRRGPAQETQYF. For the CDR3, the DNA is TGTGCCAGCCGGCGGGGGCCGGCACAAGAGACCCAGTACTTC.

The CDR3 sequence: CASSLLHARIDTF. The DNA of the CDR3 is TGTGCCAGCAGCCTACTACATGCCCGTATCGACACCTTC. The chain combines TRBV7-9 with TRBJ1-2; D not resolved. CDR1 SEHNR and CDR2 FQNEAQ come from the germline V gene (reference sequence). The CDR3 totals 13 residues. Trimming removed 5 bases from V and 12 bases from J, with 19 bases in between.

V and J are TRBV2 and TRBJ2-5; weak D call: TRBD1 (6 bases). This CDR3 spans 14 amino acids. Per the germline V gene, CDR1 is SNHLY and CDR2 is FYNNEI. Trimming pared 3 bases from V and 5 bases from J, leaving 13 bases between. The CDR3 region has the DNA TGTGCCAGCAGTGATTGGCAGGGGTCGGAGACCCAGTACTTC. Its protein is CASSDWQGSETQYF. The complete variable domain, with remaining parts taken from reference TRBV2 and TRBJ2-5, reads EPEVTQTPSHQVTQMGQEVILRCVPISNHLYFYWYRQILGQKVEFLVSFYNNEISEKSEIFDDQFSVERPDGSNFTLKIRSTKLEDSAMYFCASSDWQGSETQYFGPGTRLLVL.

A few counts support this clone. The CDR3 region has the DNA TGTGCCAGCAGGGGACTGAAGACAGACTTCTTTTCACCCCTCCACTTT. It translates to CASRGLKTDFFSPLHF. The chain is built from TRBV27 and TRBJ1-6; weak D call: TRBD1 (5 bases). The CDR3 is 16 residues long. Trimming removed 6 bases from V and 9 bases from J, with 21 bases in between. The germline V gene encodes CDR1 MNHEY and CDR2 SMNVEV (reference sequence).

A few counts support this clone. For the CDR3, the DNA is TGTGCCTGGAGTAGGGGGCGGTGGGAGCAGTACTTC. It codes for CAWSRGRWEQYF. This sequence joins TRBV30 and TRBJ2-7; 7 bases fit TRBD1. The CDR3 length is 12 residues. V gave up 2 bases and J gave up 7 bases; unmatched junction bases: 5. CDR1 is GTSNPN, CDR2 SVGIG, per germline (reference sequence). The full variable domain, completed using reference TRBV30 and TRBJ2-7, is SQTIHQWPATLVQPVGSPLSLECTVEGTSNPNLYWYRQAAGRGLQLLFYSVGIGQISSEVPQNLSASRPQDRQFILSSKKLLLSDSGFYLCAWSRGRWEQYFGPGTRLTVT.

The chain links TRBV29-1 to TRBJ2-1, with D possibly matching TRBD1 (6 bases). CDR1 is SQVTM and CDR2 is ANQGSEA in the germline V gene. V lost 5 bases to trimming and J lost 9 bases, with 11 bases between them. The CDR3 runs 11 residues. Here the CDR3 reads CSVKDSAEQFF. CDR3 sequence (DNA): TGCAGCGTTAAGGACAGCGCTGAGCAGTTCTTC.

The chain uses TRBV4-1 and TRBJ2-1; D perhaps matches TRBD2 (6 bases). CDR3 length equals 16 residues. Trimming took 3 bases from V and 5 from J, leaving 17 bases between them. Germline lookup yields CDR1 MGHRA and CDR2 YSYEKL. This CDR3 reads CASSQGSASVDNEQFF. In DNA, the CDR3 is TGCGCCAGCAGCCAGGGATCTGCTAGCGTAGACAATGAGCAGTTCTTC.

This clone was detected only a few times. The chain joins TRBV30 to TRBJ1-6; no reliable D call. The CDR3 contains 16 residues. The germline V and J ends were trimmed by 2 bases and 4 bases, with 15 bases remaining between them. CDR1 is GTSNPN and CDR2 is SVGIG in the germline V gene (reference sequence). The CDR3 DNA reads as TGTGCCTGGAGTTCCTTTTTGACGGGTTATAATTCACCCCTCCACTTT. Its protein product is CAWSSFLTGYNSPLHF. Complete variable domain (other parts from reference TRBV30 and TRBJ1-6): SQTIHQWPATLVQPVGSPLSLECTVEGTSNPNLYWYRQAAGRGLQLLFYSVGIGQISSEVPQNLSASRPQDRQFILSSKKLLLSDSGFYLCAWSSFLTGYNSPLHFGNGTRLTVT.